Presented here are 24 T cell receptor beta chains from one specimen sequenced in a study of Tregs in tolerant kidney transplant recipients. Profiling relied on immunoSEQ multiplex PCR, and the TCRdb table lists in-frame clones only, not all of them. The sample records 98,000 or so clones, around 90% being singletons. Material: CD4+ T cells from blood, obtained before the transplant. These receptors came from a human donor who received a combined kidney and bone marrow transplant.

The chain uses TRBV6-1 and TRBJ2-1; the D is unclear. CDR1 is MNHNS and CDR2 is SASEGT in the germline V gene. V was shortened by 11 bases and J by 0 bases, with 11 bases between the two germline ends. CDR3 length: 13 amino acids. The DNA of the CDR3 is TGTGCCTTGGGCGAGCTCTCCTACAATGAGCAGTTCTTC. Its translation: CALGELSYNEQFF.

The rearrangement joins TRBV6-5 to TRBJ1-5; the D gene is possibly TRBD1 (5 bases). V lost 6 bases and J 2 bases, leaving 11 bases between the germline ends. This CDR3 is built from 14 residues. The germline gives CDR1 MNHEY, CDR2 SVGAGI. This CDR3 reads CASSSGYGNQPQHF. The DNA of the CDR3 is TGTGCCAGCAGCTCAGGGTACGGCAATCAGCCCCAGCATTTT.

The chain joins TRBV5-4 to TRBJ2-1; D is undetermined. Germline CDR1 is SGHNT and CDR2 is YYREEE (reference sequence). V was cut by 4 bases and J by 4 bases, with 21 bases left in between. This CDR3 is 17 amino acids long. In DNA, the CDR3 is TGTGCCAGCAGCCTCTCACCCGGGTCCACTTCGTACAATGAGCAGTTCTTC. This translates into CASSLSPGSTSYNEQFF.

The V gene is TRBV7-2, the J gene TRBJ2-1; 15 nucleotides match TRBD2. V was pared by 4 bases and J by 10 bases, with 5 bases of the junction left unmatched. The CDR3 is 15 residues long. CDR1 is SGHTA, CDR2 FQGNSA, per germline. CDR3 DNA sequence: TGTGCCAGCAGCTCGGGACTAGCGGGGGGTCGGGAGCAGTTCTTC. It is translated as CASSSGLAGGREQFF. Based on the CDR3 plus reference TRBV7-2 and TRBJ2-1, the full variable domain is GAGVSQSPSNKVTEKGKDVELRCDPISGHTALYWYRQSLGQGLEFLIYFQGNSAPDKSGLPSDRFSAERTGGSVSTLTIQRTQQEDSAVYLCASSSGLAGGREQFFGPGTRLTVL.

This chain uses TRBV18 with TRBJ1-2; TRBD1 matches at 9 bases. The germline gives CDR1 KGHSH, CDR2 LQKENI. There are 14 residues in the CDR3. V dropped 3 bases and J dropped 3; count of bases not matched to a gene: 2. CDR3 DNA sequence: TGTGCCAGCTCACCGCGGGACAGGGACTATGGCTACACCTTC. Amino acids: CASSPRDRDYGYTF.

This rearrangement joins TRBV6-5 to TRBJ1-2; D is uncertain. The CDR3 covers 12 residues. The V gene's germline CDR1 is MNHEY and CDR2 SVGAGI. The V end was cut by 6 bases, the J end by 6 bases, with 11 bases between. In nucleotides, the CDR3 is TGTGCCAGCAGAACGAGGTGGAATGGCTACACCTTC. Residues: CASRTRWNGYTF.

The table lists this clone with a few counts. This chain joins TRBV2 and TRBJ1-1; D not resolved. The CDR3 runs 14 residues. V lost 0 bases, J lost 1 base, and 6 bases lay in between. Germline CDR1 reads SNHLY; CDR2 reads FYNNEI. Here the CDR3 reads CASSEAGGNTEAFF. CDR3 bases: TGTGCCAGCAGTGAAGCGGGAGGGAACACTGAAGCTTTCTTT.

The chain uses TRBV11-2 and TRBJ2-5; D possibly corresponds to TRBD1 (6 bases). Germline V gene data show CDR1 as SGHAT and CDR2 as FQNNGV. Trimming pared 5 bases from V and 8 bases from J, leaving 18 bases between. The CDR3 has 14 residues. DNA of the CDR3: TGTGCCAGCAGCACCGGACAGCAAGTTACCACCCAGTACTTC. Translation: CASSTGQQVTTQYF.

The chain employs TRBV25-1 and TRBJ2-1, with TRBD2 identical over 8 bases. This CDR3 spans 12 amino acids. CDR1 MGHDK and CDR2 SYGVNS come from the germline V gene. The J segment lost 8 bases and the V segment lost 6 bases, leaving 3 bases of the junction unmatched. The CDR3 DNA reads as TGTGCCAGCAGAGGACTAGCCGATGAGCAGTTCTTC. Protein: CASRGLADEQFF.

This chain connects TRBV30 to TRBJ2-7, with 11 bases fitting TRBD1. The CDR3 runs 14 residues. Germline V gives CDR1 GTSNPN, CDR2 SVGIG (reference sequence). With V trimmed by 1 base and J by 4 bases, 3 bases remained unmatched. CDR3 bases: TGTGCCTGGAGTGGGGACAGGGGGAAGTACGAGCAGTACTTC. Translating gives CAWSGDRGKYEQYF.

This clone was detected once. The CDR3 nucleotides are TGTGCCAGCAGGTCCTTCGGGATCGGCACAGATACGCAGTATTTT. Translated: CASRSFGIGTDTQYF. The chain combines TRBV2 with TRBJ2-3; D might be TRBD2 (5 bases). From germline, CDR1 is SNHLY and CDR2 FYNNEI. This CDR3 spans 15 amino acids. Between the trimmed V and J ends, which lost 6 bases and 1 base, there was a span of 14 bases.

The chain is built from TRBV5-1 and TRBJ1-3, with 9 bases that match TRBD1. Germline CDR1 SGHRS, CDR2 YFSETQ. The CDR3 consists of 17 residues. J gave up 0 bases and V 3 bases, and 7 bases lay outside the gene matches. The CDR3 protein is CASSSPGTGISGNTIYF. CDR3 in DNA: TGCGCCAGCAGCTCACCCGGGACAGGGATCTCTGGAAACACCATATATTTT.

This sequence joins TRBV6-5 and TRBJ1-2; the D is unclear. CDR1 is MNHEY, CDR2 SVGAGI, per germline. The CDR3 is 13 residues long. Trimming left V 10 bases short and J 2 bases short, with 14 bases between. CDR3 loop: CATHRKGNYGYTF. CDR3 in DNA: TGTGCCACCCACAGAAAAGGAAACTATGGCTACACCTTC.

The chain recombines TRBV7-2 with TRBJ2-7, with no clear D. The V and J ends lost 1 base and 0 bases respectively, with 13 bases between them. CDR3 length equals 16 residues. Germline V gene lookup returns CDR1 SGHTA and CDR2 FQGNSA. The CDR3 sequence is CASSLGAQPSSYEQYF. In nucleotides, the CDR3 is TGTGCCAGCAGCTTAGGTGCACAGCCGAGCTCCTACGAGCAGTACTTC.

The chain combines TRBV18 with TRBJ2-1; weak D call: TRBD2 (5 bases). Germline assignment: CDR1 KGHSH and CDR2 LQKENI. Trimming left V 3 bases short and J 2 bases short, with 8 bases between. This CDR3 comprises 14 residues. CDR3 sequence reads: CASSPPGAYNEQFF. CDR3 in DNA: TGTGCCAGCTCACCGCCCGGGGCCTACAATGAGCAGTTCTTC.

The chain recombines TRBV29-1 with TRBJ2-7; 14 nucleotides line up with TRBD2. Trimming at V came to 7 bases and at J to 4 bases, leaving 6 bases not matched to a gene. The germline V gene encodes CDR1 SQVTM and CDR2 ANQGSEA. CDR3 length: 14 residues. CDR3 amino acids: CSAGLAGGPYEQYF. Written as DNA, the CDR3 is TGCAGCGCAGGACTAGCGGGAGGCCCATACGAGCAGTACTTC.

This clone showed up just once. This sequence joins TRBV9 and TRBJ2-1; 7 nucleotides align to TRBD2. The CDR3 runs to 18 residues. J gave up 1 base and V 7 bases, and 17 bases lay outside the gene matches. CDR1 is SGDLS and CDR2 is YYNGEE in the germline V gene. The CDR3 nucleotides read TGTGCCAGCCCCGCCCGGGAGACAGCGGGGATGTCCTACAATGAGCAGTTCTTC. It encodes CASPARETAGMSYNEQFF.

The chain joins TRBV6-6 to TRBJ1-2; D might be TRBD1 (5 bases). Germline V gene data show CDR1 as MNHNY and CDR2 as SVGAGI (reference sequence). There are 13 residues in the CDR3. Between the trimmed V and J ends, which lost 2 bases and 4 bases, there was a span of 8 bases. The CDR3 bases are TGTGCCAGCAGTTACGAGACAGCCTATGGCTACACCTTC. Its protein is CASSYETAYGYTF.

The chain links TRBV7-2 to TRBJ1-2; the D gene is possibly TRBD1 (5 bases). Germline CDR1 SGHTA, CDR2 FQGNSA. Trimming took 3 bases from V and 7 from J, leaving 21 bases between them. There are 16 residues in the CDR3. The DNA of the CDR3 is TGTGCCAGCAGCTTGGCAGGCGGGGACTCCAAAGTTGGCTACACCTTC. Encoded protein: CASSLAGGDSKVGYTF. The variable domain in full, completed from reference TRBV7-2 and TRBJ1-2, reads GAGVSQSPSNKVTEKGKDVELRCDPISGHTALYWYRQSLGQGLEFLIYFQGNSAPDKSGLPSDRFSAERTGGSVSTLTIQRTQQEDSAVYLCASSLAGGDSKVGYTFGSGTRLTVV.

This chain joins TRBV19 and TRBJ2-7; the match to TRBD2 covers 9 bases. Germline V gene data show CDR1 as LNHDA and CDR2 as SQIVND (reference sequence). There are 15 residues in the CDR3. V shed 3 bases, J shed 3 bases, and the junction held 6 bases outside the gene matches. DNA for the CDR3: TGTGCCAGTAGTATGGTACTAGCGGGCCTCTACGAGCAGTACTTC. Residues: CASSMVLAGLYEQYF.

J is TRBJ1-1 and V is TRBV7-8, with D possibly matching TRBD1 (6 bases). The germline V gene has CDR1 SGHVS and CDR2 FQNEAQ. The V and J ends lost 0 bases and 5 bases respectively, with 10 bases between them. The CDR3 is 14 amino acids. The CDR3 loop reads CASSLADSRTEAFF. The CDR3 DNA sequence: TGTGCCAGCAGCTTAGCGGACAGTAGAACTGAAGCTTTCTTT.

The V and J genes are TRBV7-8 and TRBJ1-3; D is undetermined. Germline CDR1 and CDR2: SGHVS and FQNEAQ. V was trimmed by 1 base and J by 4 bases, leaving 8 bases between them. This CDR3 region has 14 residues. CDR3 bases: TGTGCCAGCAGCTTAGAGCGGGCGGGAAACACCATATATTTT. Residues: CASSLERAGNTIYF. Full variable domain (remainder filled in from reference TRBV7-8 and TRBJ1-3): GAGVSQSPRYKVAKRGQDVALRCDPISGHVSLFWYQQALGQGPEFLTYFQNEAQLDKSGLPSDRFFAERPEGSVSTLKIQRTQQEDSAVYLCASSLERAGNTIYFGEGSWLTVV.

The gene calls are TRBV2 and TRBJ1-1, with D perhaps matching TRBD1 (6 bases). CDR3 length: 12 amino acids. Between the trimmed V and J ends, which lost 11 bases and 5 bases, there was a span of 15 bases. Germline V gene sequence: CDR1 SNHLY, CDR2 FYNNEI. CDR3 DNA: TGTGCCGGAGCCCAGGGGCGGACTGAAGCTTTCTTT. Translated, it gives CAGAQGRTEAFF.

The chain uses TRBV5-1 and TRBJ2-7; 8 nucleotides agree with TRBD1. The V segment lost 2 bases and the J segment 5 bases; nucleotides outside the gene matches: 9. The germline gives CDR1 SGHRS, CDR2 YFSETQ. The CDR3 runs to 15 residues. The CDR3 DNA follows: TGCGCCAGCAGCTTTGTAGGCGACAGGGGCGACGAGCAGTACTTC. Translated, it gives CASSFVGDRGDEQYF.